This TCR beta chain was retrieved from a study of blood T cell repertoires in COVID-19. At the level of the study: PBMCs, B-cell-depleted T cells, or T cells were the source of the cDNA or gDNA that made up the material.

The germline CDR1 and CDR2 sequences are SGHRS and YFSETQ. Trimming removed 0 bases from V and 1 base from J; junction bases left unmatched: 0. The CDR3 runs 15 residues. Categorization into cohorts depended on clinical history that participants reported. A remark on this clone: Different DNA sequences within this sample yield the same CDR3.

Some clones are missing from TCRdb's copy, which holds only in-frame ones; the method was immunoSEQ multiplex PCR. The sample has 380,000 or so clones, roughly 90% seen once. This TCR was sampled from a woman in her thirties with acute COVID-19. The J gene is TRBJ2-1, the V gene TRBV5-1; 8 bases match TRBD2. The sample comprised PBMCs or T cells enriched from blood (not recorded which). This CDR3 reads CASSLGGGSYNEQFF. CDR3 DNA: TGCGCCAGCAGCTTGGGCGGGGGGTCCTACAATGAGCAGTTCTTC.